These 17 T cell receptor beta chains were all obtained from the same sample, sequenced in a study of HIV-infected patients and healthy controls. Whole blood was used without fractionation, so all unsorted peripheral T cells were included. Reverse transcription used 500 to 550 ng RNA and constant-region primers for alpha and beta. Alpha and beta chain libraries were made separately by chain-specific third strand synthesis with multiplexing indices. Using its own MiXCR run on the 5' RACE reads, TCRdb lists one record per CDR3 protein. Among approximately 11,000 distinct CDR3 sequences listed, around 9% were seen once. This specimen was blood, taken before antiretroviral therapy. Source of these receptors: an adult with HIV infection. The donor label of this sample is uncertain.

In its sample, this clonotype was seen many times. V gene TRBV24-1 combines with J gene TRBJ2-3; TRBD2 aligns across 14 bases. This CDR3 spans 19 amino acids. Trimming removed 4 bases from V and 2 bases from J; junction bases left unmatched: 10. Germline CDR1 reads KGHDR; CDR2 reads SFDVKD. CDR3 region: CATSELGTSGRRATDTQYF. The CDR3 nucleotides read TGTGCCACCAGTGAACTTGGGACTAGCGGGAGAAGGGCCACAGATACGCAGTATTTT.

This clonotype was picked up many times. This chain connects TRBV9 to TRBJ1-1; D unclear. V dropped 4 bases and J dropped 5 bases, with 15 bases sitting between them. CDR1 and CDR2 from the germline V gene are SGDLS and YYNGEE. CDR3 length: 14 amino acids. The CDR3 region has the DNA TGTGCCAGCAGCCCTAGTCAAATGTCGACTGAAGCTTTCTTT. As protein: CASSPSQMSTEAFF.

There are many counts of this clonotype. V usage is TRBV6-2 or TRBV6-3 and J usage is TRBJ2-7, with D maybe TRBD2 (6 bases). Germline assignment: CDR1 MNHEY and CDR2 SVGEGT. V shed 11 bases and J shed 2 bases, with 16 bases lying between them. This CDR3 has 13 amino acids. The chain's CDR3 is CAGRYGGTYEQYF. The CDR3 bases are TGTGCCGGTCGTTACGGGGGAACCTACGAGCAGTACTTC.

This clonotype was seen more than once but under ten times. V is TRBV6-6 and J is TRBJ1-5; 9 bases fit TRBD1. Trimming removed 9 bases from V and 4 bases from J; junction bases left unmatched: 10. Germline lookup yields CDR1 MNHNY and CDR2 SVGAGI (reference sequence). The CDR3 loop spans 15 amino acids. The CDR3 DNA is TGTGCCAGTGAAAACTCGGGACAGGGTAATCAGCCCCAGCATTTT. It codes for CASENSGQGNQPQHF.

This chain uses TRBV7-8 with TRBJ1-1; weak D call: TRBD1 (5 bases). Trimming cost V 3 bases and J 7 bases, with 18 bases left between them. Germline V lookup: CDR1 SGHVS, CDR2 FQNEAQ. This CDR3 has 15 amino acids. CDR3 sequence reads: CASSFRFSGTSEAFF. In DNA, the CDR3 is TGTGCCAGCAGCTTTAGGTTCTCGGGGACGAGTGAAGCTTTCTTT. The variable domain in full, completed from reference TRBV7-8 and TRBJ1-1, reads GAGVSQSPRYKVAKRGQDVALRCDPISGHVSLFWYQQALGQGPEFLTYFQNEAQLDKSGLPSDRFFAERPEGSVSTLKIQRTQQEDSAVYLCASSFRFSGTSEAFFGQGTRLTVV.

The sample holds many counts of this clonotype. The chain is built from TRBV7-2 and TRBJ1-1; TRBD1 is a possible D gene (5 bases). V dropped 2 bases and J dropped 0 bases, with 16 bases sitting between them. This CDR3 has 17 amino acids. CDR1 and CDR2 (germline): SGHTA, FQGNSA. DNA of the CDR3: TGTGCCAGCAGCTTAAGGGGAAGTGGCAGGGTGAACACTGAAGCTTTCTTT. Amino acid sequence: CASSLRGSGRVNTEAFF.

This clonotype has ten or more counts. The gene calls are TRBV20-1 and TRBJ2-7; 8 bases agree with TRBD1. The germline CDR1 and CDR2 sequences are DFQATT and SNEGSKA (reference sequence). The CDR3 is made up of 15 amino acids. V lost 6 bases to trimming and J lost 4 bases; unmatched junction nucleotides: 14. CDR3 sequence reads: CSAPPLGQGSYEQYF. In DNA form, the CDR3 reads TGCAGTGCACCGCCCCTCGGACAGGGATCGTACGAGCAGTACTTC.

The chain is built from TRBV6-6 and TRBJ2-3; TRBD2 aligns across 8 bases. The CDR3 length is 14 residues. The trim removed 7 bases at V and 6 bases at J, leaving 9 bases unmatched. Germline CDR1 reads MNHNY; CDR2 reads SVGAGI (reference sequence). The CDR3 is CASTYGRGADTQYF. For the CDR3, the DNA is TGTGCCAGCACCTATGGGCGGGGGGCGGATACGCAGTATTTT.

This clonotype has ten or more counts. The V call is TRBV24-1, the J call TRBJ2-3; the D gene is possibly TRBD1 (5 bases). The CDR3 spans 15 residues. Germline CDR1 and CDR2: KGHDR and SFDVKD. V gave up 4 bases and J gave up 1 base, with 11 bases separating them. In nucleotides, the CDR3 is TGTGCCACCAGTGAGTGGGGCGGTGGCACAGATACGCAGTATTTT. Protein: CATSEWGGGTDTQYF.

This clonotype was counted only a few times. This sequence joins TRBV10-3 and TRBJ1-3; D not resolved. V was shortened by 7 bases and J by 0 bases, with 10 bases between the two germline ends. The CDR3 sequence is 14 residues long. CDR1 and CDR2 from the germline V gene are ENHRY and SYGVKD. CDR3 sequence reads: CAITEPLSGNTIYF. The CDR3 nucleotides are TGTGCCATCACAGAACCTCTCTCTGGAAACACCATATATTTT.

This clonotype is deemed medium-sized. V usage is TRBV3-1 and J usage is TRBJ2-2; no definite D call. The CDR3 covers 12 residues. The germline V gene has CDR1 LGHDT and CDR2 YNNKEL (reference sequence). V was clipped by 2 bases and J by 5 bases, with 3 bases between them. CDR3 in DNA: TGTGCCAGCAGCCAACAGACCGGGGAGCTGTTTTTT. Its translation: CASSQQTGELFF.

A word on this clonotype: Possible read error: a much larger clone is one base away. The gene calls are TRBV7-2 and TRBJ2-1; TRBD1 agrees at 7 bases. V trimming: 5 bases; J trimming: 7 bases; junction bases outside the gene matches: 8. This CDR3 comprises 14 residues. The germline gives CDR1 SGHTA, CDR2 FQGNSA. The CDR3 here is CASSAIRDRNEQFF. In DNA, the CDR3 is TGTGCCAGCAGCGCGATTCGGGACAGAAATGAGCAGTTCTTC.

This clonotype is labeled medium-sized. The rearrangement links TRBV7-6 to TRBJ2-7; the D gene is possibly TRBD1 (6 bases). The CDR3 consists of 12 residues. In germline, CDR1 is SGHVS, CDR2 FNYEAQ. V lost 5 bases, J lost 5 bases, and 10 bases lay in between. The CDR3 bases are TGTGCCAGCAGCCCGGACAGTAACGAGCAGTACTTC. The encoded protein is CASSPDSNEQYF.

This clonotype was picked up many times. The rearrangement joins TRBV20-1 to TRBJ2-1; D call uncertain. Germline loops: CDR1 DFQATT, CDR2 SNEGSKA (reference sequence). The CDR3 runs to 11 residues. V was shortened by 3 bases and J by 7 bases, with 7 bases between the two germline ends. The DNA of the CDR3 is TGCAGTGCTAGGACGTCGAATGAGCAGTTCTTC. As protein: CSARTSNEQFF.

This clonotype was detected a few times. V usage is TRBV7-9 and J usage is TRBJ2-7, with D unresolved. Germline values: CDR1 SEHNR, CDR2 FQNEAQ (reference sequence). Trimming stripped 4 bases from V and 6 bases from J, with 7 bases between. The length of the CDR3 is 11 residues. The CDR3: CASSSVGEQYF. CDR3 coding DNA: TGTGCCAGCAGCTCCGTGGGCGAGCAGTACTTC.

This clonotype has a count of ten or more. In nucleotides, the CDR3 is TGCGCCAGCAGCTTGACCCCCCGACAGCGGAACGCTTACAATGAGCAGTTCTTC. As protein: CASSLTPRQRNAYNEQFF. J is TRBJ2-1 and V is TRBV5-1; D tentatively fits TRBD1 or TRBD2 (5 bases each). The length of the CDR3 is 18 residues. Trimming removed 1 base from V and 4 bases from J, with 21 bases in between. Germline CDR1 reads SGHRS; CDR2 reads YFSETQ. The full variable domain, rest sourced from reference TRBV5-1 and TRBJ2-1, is KAGVTQTPRYLIKTRGQQVTLSCSPISGHRSVSWYQQTPGQGLQFLFEYFSETQRNKGNFPGRFSGRQFSNSRSEMNVSTLELGDSALYLCASSLTPRQRNAYNEQFFGPGTRLTVL.

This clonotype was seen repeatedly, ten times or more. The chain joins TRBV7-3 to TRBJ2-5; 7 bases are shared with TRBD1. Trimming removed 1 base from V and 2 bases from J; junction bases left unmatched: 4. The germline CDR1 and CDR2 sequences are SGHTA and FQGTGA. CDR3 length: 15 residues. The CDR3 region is CASSLNGRGQETQYF. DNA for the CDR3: TGTGCCAGCAGCTTAAACGGCAGGGGGCAAGAGACCCAGTACTTC.